These 12 T cell receptor beta chains originate from one sample sequenced in a study of long-term antiretroviral therapy in people with HIV. Run at survey level, the immunoSEQ assay was version v3.0. This table comes from immunoSEQ multiplex PCR, and its TCRdb copy is limited to in-frame clones, with some not included. The table has 20,000 to 25,000 clones, roughly 78% seen once. The source material was unsorted PBMCs, sampled 1.2 years after starting antiretroviral therapy. Receptors were obtained from a woman aged 35 to 49 with HIV.

This chain links TRBV11-2 with TRBJ2-1, with TRBD2 matching over 8 bases. This CDR3 is 17 amino acids long. Germline V CDR1 and CDR2: SGHAT, FQNNGV. J gave up 6 bases and V 1 base, and 11 bases lay outside the gene matches. The CDR3 nucleotides read TGTGCCAGCAGCTTAGCAGAAAGCGGGAGTTACCCCAATGAGCAGTTCTTC. Its protein product is CASSLAESGSYPNEQFF.

The chain combines TRBV7-9 with TRBJ2-1; the match to TRBD1 covers 7 bases. V gave up 6 bases and J gave up 2 bases; unmatched junction bases: 4. Germline V gene lookup returns CDR1 SEHNR and CDR2 FQNEAQ (reference sequence). This CDR3 spans 14 amino acids. The CDR3: CASRPGQAYNEQFF. The CDR3 nucleotides are TGTGCCAGCAGGCCAGGACAGGCCTACAATGAGCAGTTCTTC.

This clone showed up just a few times. The chain carries TRBV5-4 and TRBJ1-4, with a possible D match to TRBD1 (5 bases). The CDR3 is 15 residues long. Trimming removed 4 bases at V and 6 bases at J, with 16 bases between. CDR1 SGHNT and CDR2 YYREEE come from the germline V gene (reference sequence). The CDR3 protein is CASSPGGWGDEKLFF. CDR3 DNA: TGTGCCAGCAGCCCCGGTGGATGGGGGGATGAAAAACTGTTTTTT.

The V gene is TRBV9, the J gene TRBJ1-2, with D hard to call. The V and J ends lost 3 bases and 8 bases respectively, with 14 bases between them. Germline loops: CDR1 SGDLS, CDR2 YYNGEE. The CDR3 consists of 13 residues. CDR3 region: CASSASRASGYTF. Here the CDR3 DNA reads TGTGCCAGCAGCGCAAGCAGAGCTTCCGGCTACACCTTC.

The CDR3: CAWSLTPFGYTF. The CDR3 DNA follows: TGTGCCTGGAGTCTCACTCCGTTTGGCTACACCTTC. The rearrangement uses TRBV30 and TRBJ1-2; unclear D gene. The V and J ends lost 2 bases and 7 bases respectively, with 11 bases between them. The CDR3 sequence is 12 residues long. CDR1 GTSNPN and CDR2 SVGIG come from the germline V gene (reference sequence).

V usage is TRBV5-1 and J usage is TRBJ1-1, with TRBD1 matching 9 bases. The CDR3 sequence is 17 residues long. With V trimmed by 3 bases and J by 3 bases, 12 bases remained unmatched. The germline CDR1 and CDR2 sequences are SGHRS and YFSETQ. Written as DNA, the CDR3 is TGCGCCAGCAGCTCCCCGGCACAGGGGGCAGGGCACACTGAAGCTTTCTTT. Its protein product is CASSSPAQGAGHTEAFF.

The chain carries TRBV7-9 and TRBJ2-1, with D possibly being TRBD1 or TRBD2 (5 bases each). V was pared by 5 bases and J by 12 bases, with 26 bases between. CDR1 is SEHNR and CDR2 is FQNEAQ in the germline V gene (reference sequence). CDR3 length: 16 amino acids. CDR3 protein: CASSNTRELLLGGQFF. The CDR3 DNA follows: TGTGCCAGCAGCAACACCAGGGAACTCCTCCTTGGGGGGCAGTTCTTC.

CDR3 DNA: TGTGCCAGCAGTGAGACGGACAGGGTATATTCACCCCTCCACTTT. Residues: CASSETDRVYSPLHF. The chain links TRBV7-9 to TRBJ1-6, with 8 bases lining up with TRBD1. V was pared by 6 bases and J by 8 bases, with 9 bases of the junction left unmatched. The V gene's germline CDR1 is SEHNR and CDR2 FQNEAQ (reference sequence). This CDR3 region has 15 residues.

The chain recombines TRBV19 with TRBJ2-7; 7 nucleotides agree with TRBD1. Germline trimming cut 4 bases from V and 1 base from J; bases unmatched to any gene: 4. The CDR3 loop spans 14 amino acids. The germline gives CDR1 LNHDA, CDR2 SQIVND (reference sequence). The CDR3 region is CASSNDRVSYEQYF. In DNA, the CDR3 is TGTGCCAGTAGTAACGACAGGGTATCCTACGAGCAGTACTTC.

The CDR3 nucleotides read TGTGCCAGCTCTCGGACAGCTGAGAACACTGAAGCTTTCTTT. Translation: CASSRTAENTEAFF. The chain carries TRBV18 and TRBJ1-1; D possibly corresponds to TRBD1 (6 bases). This CDR3 has 14 amino acids. Trimming pared 6 bases from V and 1 base from J, leaving 12 bases between. CDR1 KGHSH and CDR2 LQKENI come from the germline V gene.

J is TRBJ2-1 and V is TRBV29-1, with D possibly matching TRBD1 (5 bases). Trimming cost V 8 bases and J 3 bases, with 14 bases left between them. The germline CDR1 and CDR2 sequences are SQVTM and ANQGSEA. CDR3 length equals 13 residues. The CDR3 region is CSSRVRDYNEQFF. CDR3 DNA sequence: TGCAGCTCCCGGGTCAGGGACTACAATGAGCAGTTCTTC.

The V call is TRBV7-2, the J call TRBJ2-3; 15 bases agree with TRBD2. Germline assignment: CDR1 SGHTA and CDR2 FQGNSA. V shed 5 bases, J shed 6 bases, and the junction held 9 bases outside the gene matches. This CDR3 has 17 amino acids. CDR3 sequence reads: CASSAGTSGGSGDTQYF. The DNA for the CDR3 is TGTGCCAGCAGCGCTGGGACTAGCGGGGGGAGCGGCGATACGCAGTATTTT. Full variable domain (missing parts from reference TRBV7-2 and TRBJ2-3): GAGVSQSPSNKVTEKGKDVELRCDPISGHTALYWYRQSLGQGLEFLIYFQGNSAPDKSGLPSDRFSAERTGGSVSTLTIQRTQQEDSAVYLCASSAGTSGGSGDTQYFGPGTRLTVL.